The clone carrying this TCR beta chain was seen a handful of times. This sample was taken from a study of shared T cell receptors in the human thymus. The method was immunoSEQ multiplex PCR; TCRdb's version includes in-frame clones alone and lacks a portion of them. The sample comprises about 660,000 clones, around 89% of which are singletons, and about 0.01% rests with the top ten. Germline V gene data show CDR1 as SGHAT and CDR2 as FQNNGV. The trim removed 2 bases at V and 0 bases at J, leaving 5 bases unmatched. The length of the CDR3 is 18 residues. The same sample was also studied in work on human thymus T cells. As reported in that work: Thymic samples were excised during corrective heart operations.

The sample taken for sequencing was thymocytes. The TCR was taken from a boy under two years old with a congenital heart defect. The chain recombines TRBV11-2 with TRBJ2-6; 9 bases match TRBD1. Written as DNA, the CDR3 is TGTGCCAGCAGCTTAAAGGGACAGGGCTACTCTGGGGCCAACGTCCTGACTTTC. Protein product: CASSLKGQGYSGANVLTF.